Below are 11 T cell receptor beta chains sequenced from a single sample in a study of T cells expressing NK-cell markers. TCRdb re-called the 5' RACE reads and catalogs CDR3 proteins one per entry, DNA excluded. The table lists over 250,000 distinct CDR3 sequences, with around 4.3% in the top ten. The sequenced sample was blood T cells: a sorted CD56 or NKG2C T cell subset, CD4+ or CD8+ T cells, or bulk PBMC T cells (not recorded which). These receptors were collected from a woman aged 18 to 75 in good health.

The chain combines TRBV5-6 with TRBJ2-2. CDR3 size: 15 residues. The V gene's germline CDR1 is SGHDT and CDR2 YYEEEE. The CDR3 sequence: CASSLSGVGTGELFF.

The chain carries TRBV9 and TRBJ2-1; with no DNA, the TCRdb D assignment of TRBD2 cannot be verified. Germline assignment: CDR1 SGDLS and CDR2 YYNGEE. The CDR3 is 15 amino acids. CDR3 sequence reads: CASSVGSGRYNEQFF.

The rearrangement links TRBV5-1 to TRBJ2-5; TCRdb selects TRBD1, and the lack of DNA leaves this call unchecked. This CDR3 has 15 residues. CDR1 and CDR2 (germline): SGHRS, YFSETQ. CDR3 sequence reads: CASSLGPRQWETQYF.

V gene TRBV30 combines with J gene TRBJ1-1. The CDR3 sequence is 12 residues long. The germline V gene has CDR1 GTSNPN and CDR2 SVGIG (reference sequence). Here the CDR3 reads CAWSGGWTEAFF.

This sequence joins TRBV9 and TRBJ2-7. The germline CDR1 and CDR2 sequences are SGDLS and YYNGEE. The length of the CDR3 is 15 residues. The CDR3 is CASSVGQASSYEQYF.

This chain uses TRBV4-1 with TRBJ1-2; TCRdb proposes TRBD1, but this gene call is untestable without DNA. The CDR3 sequence is 15 residues long. CDR1 is MGHRA and CDR2 is YSYEKL in the germline V gene. Here the CDR3 reads CASSQERGGFYGYTF.

V usage is TRBV21-1 and J usage is TRBJ2-1. TRBV21-1 represents a pseudogene. The CDR3 sequence is 11 residues long. The CDR3 sequence: CASSTVNEQFF.

The V call is TRBV7-2, the J call TRBJ2-4. This CDR3 region has 18 residues. The germline CDR1 and CDR2 sequences are SGHTA and FQGNSA. The CDR3 sequence is CASSASGGSMRAKNIQYF.

The chain uses TRBV29-1 and TRBJ2-7; absent DNA, TCRdb's TRBD2 call cannot be checked. CDR3 size: 12 residues. Germline V gene sequence: CDR1 SQVTM, CDR2 ANQGSEA. The CDR3 spells CSVETDGHEQYF.

The genes are TRBV7-8 and TRBJ1-1. Germline V gene sequence: CDR1 SGHVS, CDR2 FQNEAQ. The CDR3 contains 14 residues. Here the CDR3 reads CASSLSEVNTEAFF.

The rearrangement joins TRBV20-1 to TRBJ2-3; no DNA is available, so the TRBD2 call from TCRdb remains unchecked. The length of the CDR3 is 16 residues. Per germline, CDR1 DFQATT and CDR2 SNEGSKA (reference sequence). This chain's CDR3 is CSASGGTQRRADTQYF.